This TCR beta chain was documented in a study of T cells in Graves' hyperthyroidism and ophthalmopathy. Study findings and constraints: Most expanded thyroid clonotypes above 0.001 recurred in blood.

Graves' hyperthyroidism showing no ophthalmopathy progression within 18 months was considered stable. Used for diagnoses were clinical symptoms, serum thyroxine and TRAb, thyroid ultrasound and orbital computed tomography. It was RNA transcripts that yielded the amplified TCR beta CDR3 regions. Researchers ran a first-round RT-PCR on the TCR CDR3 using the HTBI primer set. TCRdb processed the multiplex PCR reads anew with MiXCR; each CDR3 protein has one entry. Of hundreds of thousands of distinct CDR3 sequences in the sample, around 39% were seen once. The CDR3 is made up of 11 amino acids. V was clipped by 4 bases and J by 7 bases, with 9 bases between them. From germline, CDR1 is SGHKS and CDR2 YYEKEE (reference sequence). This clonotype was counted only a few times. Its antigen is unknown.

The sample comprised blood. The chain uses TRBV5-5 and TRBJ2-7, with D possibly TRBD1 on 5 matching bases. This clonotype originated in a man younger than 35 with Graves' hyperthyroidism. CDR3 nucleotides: TGTGCCAGCAGCAGAGGACAAGAGCAGTACTTC. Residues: CASSRGQEQYF.